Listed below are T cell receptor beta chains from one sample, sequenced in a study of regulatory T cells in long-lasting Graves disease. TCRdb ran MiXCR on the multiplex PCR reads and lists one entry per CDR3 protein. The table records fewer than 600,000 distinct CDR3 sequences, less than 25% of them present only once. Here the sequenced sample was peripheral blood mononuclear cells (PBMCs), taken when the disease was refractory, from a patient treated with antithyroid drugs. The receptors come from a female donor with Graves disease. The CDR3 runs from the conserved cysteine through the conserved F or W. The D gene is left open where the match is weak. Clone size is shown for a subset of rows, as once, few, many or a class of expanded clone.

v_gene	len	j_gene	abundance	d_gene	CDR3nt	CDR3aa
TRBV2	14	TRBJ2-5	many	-	TGTGCCAGCACTCGAACCCAGGGGCAAGAGACCCAGTACTTC	CASTRTQGQETQYF
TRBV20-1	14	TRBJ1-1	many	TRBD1	TGCAGTGGGGTTAGGGGACAGGGGAACACTGAAGCTTTCTTT	CSGVRGQGNTEAFF
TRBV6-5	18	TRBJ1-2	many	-	TGTGCCAGCAGTTACAACGGGGCCATGGGGTATGCTAACTATGGCTACACCTTC	CASSYNGAMGYANYGYTF
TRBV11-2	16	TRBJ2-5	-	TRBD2	TGTGCCAGCAGCTCCCAGCTAGCGGGGTGGCAAGAGGCCCAGTACTTC	CASSSQLAGWQEAQYF
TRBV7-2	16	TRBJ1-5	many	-	TGTGCCAGCAGCTTAGTTAACCAGAATAGCAATCAGCCCCAGCATTTT	CASSLVNQNSNQPQHF
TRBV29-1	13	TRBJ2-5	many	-	TGCAGCGTGGCAGGGGCGACGCAAGAGACCCAGTACTTC	CSVAGATQETQYF
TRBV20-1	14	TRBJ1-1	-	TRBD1	TGCAGTGCCTCGGGACAGGGGGCATGGACTGAAGCTTTCTTT	CSASGQGAWTEAFF
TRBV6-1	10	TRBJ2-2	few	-	TGTGCCAGCAGCAGGGAAGAGCTGTTTTTT	CASSREELFF
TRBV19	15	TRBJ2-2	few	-	TGTGCCAGTAGTCCTCGGCCCCGACCTACCGGGGAGCTGTTTTTT	CASSPRPRPTGELFF
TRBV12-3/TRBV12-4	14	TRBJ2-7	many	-	TGTGCCAGCAGTTCACCGGGTCACTCCTACGAGCAGTACTTC	CASSSPGHSYEQYF
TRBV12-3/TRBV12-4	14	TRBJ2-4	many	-	TGTGCCAGCAGTTTAGGAGGGCATTCGGACATTCAGTACTTC	CASSLGGHSDIQYF
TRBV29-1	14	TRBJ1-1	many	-	TGCAGCGTTGTACCGGGACTCTGGAACACTGAAGCTTTCTTT	CSVVPGLWNTEAFF
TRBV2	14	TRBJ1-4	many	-	TGTGCCAGCAGTCAGGGGCTGAGTAATGAAAAACTGTTTTTT	CASSQGLSNEKLFF
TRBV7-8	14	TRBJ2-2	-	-	TGTGCCAGCAGCTTAATTAGGAACACCGGGGAGCTGTTTTTT	CASSLIRNTGELFF
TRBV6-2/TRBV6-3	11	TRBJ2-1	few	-	TGTGCCAGCAGTGAGCGCAGGGAGCAGTTCTTC	CASSERREQFF
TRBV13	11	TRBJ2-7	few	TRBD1	TGTGCCAGCGGGACAGGGTACGAGCAGTACTTC	CASGTGYEQYF
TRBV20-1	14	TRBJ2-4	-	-	TGCAGTGCTGGTGGTGCCTTACAGGGTAACATTCAGTACTTC	CSAGGALQGNIQYF
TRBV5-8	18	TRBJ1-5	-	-	TGTGCCAGCAGCTTGGATTCGTGGGAGGCCGATAGCAATCAGCCCCAGCATTTT	CASSLDSWEADSNQPQHF
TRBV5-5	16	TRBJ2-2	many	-	TGCGCCAGCAGCTTGGCCTTAGGAGACGTACCCGGGGAGCTGTTTTTT	CASSLALGDVPGELFF
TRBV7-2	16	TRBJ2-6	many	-	TGTGCCAGCAGCTTAAATGGGGTGGCTGGGGCCAACGTCCTGACTTTC	CASSLNGVAGANVLTF
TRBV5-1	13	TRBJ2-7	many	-	TGCGCCAGCAGCTTGGACATGACCTACGAGCAGTACTTC	CASSLDMTYEQYF
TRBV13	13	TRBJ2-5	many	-	TGTGCCAGCGGTTCGGCGGCTATGGAGACCCAGTACTTC	CASGSAAMETQYF
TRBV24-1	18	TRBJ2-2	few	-	TGTGCCACCAGTGACACACCTAAGAGACACCTGAACACCGGGGAGCTGTTTTTT	CATSDTPKRHLNTGELFF
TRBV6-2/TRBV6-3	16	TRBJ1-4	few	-	TGTGCCAGCAGTTACTACCCCCCCTCAACTAATGAAAAACTGTTTTTT	CASSYYPPSTNEKLFF
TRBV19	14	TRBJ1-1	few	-	TGTGCCAGTAGATTCGGGGGCGAGGGCACTGAAGCTTTCTTT	CASRFGGEGTEAFF
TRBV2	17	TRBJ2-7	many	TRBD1	TGTGCCAGCAGTGGGACAGGGCTAAGGGACCATCCCTACGAGCAGTACTTC	CASSGTGLRDHPYEQYF
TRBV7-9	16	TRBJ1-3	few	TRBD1	TGTGCCAGCAGCTTACCGGGACAGACCTCTGGAAACACCATATATTTT	CASSLPGQTSGNTIYF
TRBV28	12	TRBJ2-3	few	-	TGTGCCAGCAGTTCTGTTGGAGCTACGCAGTATTTT	CASSSVGATQYF
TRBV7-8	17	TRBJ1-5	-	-	TGTGCCAGCAGCTTAGTAAGCGGGACGGCTGATGGTCGGCCCCAGCATTTT	CASSLVSGTADGRPQHF
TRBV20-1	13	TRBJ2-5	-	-	TGCAGTGCTAGAGGTTACAATCAAGAGACCCAGTACTTC	CSARGYNQETQYF
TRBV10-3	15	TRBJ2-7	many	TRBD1	TGTGCCATCAGTGATGGACAGGGGGAACCCTACGAGCAGTACTTC	CAISDGQGEPYEQYF
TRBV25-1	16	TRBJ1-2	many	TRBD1	TGTGCCAGCAGTGAATCAGGGACAGCCGTTAACTATGGCTACACCTTC	CASSESGTAVNYGYTF
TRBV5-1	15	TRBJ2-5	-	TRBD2	TGTGCCAGCAGCTTTAAGCGGGAGGGCCAAGAGACCCAGTACTTC	CASSFKREGQETQYF
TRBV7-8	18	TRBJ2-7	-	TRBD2	TGTGCCAGCAGCTTAGCCCGAGCAGCGGGAGGTTCCGCCTACGAGCAGTACTTC	CASSLARAAGGSAYEQYF
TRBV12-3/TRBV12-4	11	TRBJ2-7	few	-	TGTGCCCCCAGGGGAGTGGGTGAGCAGTACTTC	CAPRGVGEQYF
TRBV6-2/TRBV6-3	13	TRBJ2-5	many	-	TGTGCCAGCAGCCCTCCGGGGGTGGAGACCCAGTACTTC	CASSPPGVETQYF